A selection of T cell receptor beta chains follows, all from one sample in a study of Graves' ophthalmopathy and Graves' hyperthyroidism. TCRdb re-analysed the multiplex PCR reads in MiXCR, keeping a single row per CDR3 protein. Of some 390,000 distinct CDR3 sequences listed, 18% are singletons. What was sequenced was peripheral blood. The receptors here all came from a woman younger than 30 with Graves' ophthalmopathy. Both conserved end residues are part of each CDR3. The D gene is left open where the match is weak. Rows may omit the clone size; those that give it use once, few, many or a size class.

cdr3_nt: TGTGCCAGCAGGGCAGGGGATTTCCCTTGGATGCAGCCCCAGCATTTT
cdr3_aa: CASRAGDFPWMQPQHF
d_call: -
v_call: TRBV28
j_call: TRBJ1-5
clone_size: -

cdr3_nt: TGTGCCAGCAGCGTAGTCGGCGGCGGTCAAGAGACCCAGTACTTC
cdr3_aa: CASSVVGGGQETQYF
d_call: -
v_call: TRBV9
j_call: TRBJ2-5
clone_size: many

cdr3_nt: TGTGCCAGTAGCTTTTATCGACAGCCCCAGCATTTT
cdr3_aa: CASSFYRQPQHF
d_call: -
v_call: TRBV19
j_call: TRBJ1-5
clone_size: many

cdr3_nt: TGTGCCAGCTCACATATGCCTACCTACGAGCAGTACTTC
cdr3_aa: CASSHMPTYEQYF
d_call: -
v_call: TRBV28
j_call: TRBJ2-7
clone_size: many

cdr3_nt: TGCAGCGTTTCTTACTCTGGAGATTCACCCCTCCACTTT
cdr3_aa: CSVSYSGDSPLHF
d_call: -
v_call: TRBV29-1
j_call: TRBJ1-6
clone_size: many

cdr3_nt: TGCAGCGTTGGGGCGACAGGGGGGAGGACTGAAGCTTTCTTT
cdr3_aa: CSVGATGGRTEAFF
d_call: TRBD1
v_call: TRBV29-1
j_call: TRBJ1-1
clone_size: many

cdr3_nt: TGTGCCAGCAGCCTTGGACAGTCCGCCTACGAGCAGTACTTC
cdr3_aa: CASSLGQSAYEQYF
d_call: -
v_call: TRBV6-1
j_call: TRBJ2-7
clone_size: few

cdr3_nt: TGTGCCAGCTCTGAGCTTTCCGGGGAGCTGTTTTTT
cdr3_aa: CASSELSGELFF
d_call: -
v_call: TRBV18
j_call: TRBJ2-2
clone_size: many

cdr3_nt: TGTGCCAGCAGTACGAAACAGAAGCAGTACTTC
cdr3_aa: CASSTKQKQYF
d_call: -
v_call: TRBV12-3/TRBV12-4
j_call: TRBJ2-7
clone_size: -

cdr3_nt: TGTGCCAGCAGTTTCGGGACTAGCGGGACTACCTACGAGCAGTACTTC
cdr3_aa: CASSFGTSGTTYEQYF
d_call: TRBD2
v_call: TRBV6-5
j_call: TRBJ2-7
clone_size: few

cdr3_nt: TGCAGCGTTGGGGACGCCACTGAAGCTTTCTTT
cdr3_aa: CSVGDATEAFF
d_call: -
v_call: TRBV29-1
j_call: TRBJ1-1
clone_size: many

cdr3_nt: TGTGCCAGCCAACTCGGGACAGGGGGCCCCGGGGAGCTGTTTTTT
cdr3_aa: CASQLGTGGPGELFF
d_call: TRBD1
v_call: TRBV6-1
j_call: TRBJ2-2
clone_size: many

cdr3_nt: TGTGCCATCAGTGCGGTGCCAATGGGTGGCTACACCTTC
cdr3_aa: CAISAVPMGGYTF
d_call: -
v_call: TRBV10-3
j_call: TRBJ1-2
clone_size: many